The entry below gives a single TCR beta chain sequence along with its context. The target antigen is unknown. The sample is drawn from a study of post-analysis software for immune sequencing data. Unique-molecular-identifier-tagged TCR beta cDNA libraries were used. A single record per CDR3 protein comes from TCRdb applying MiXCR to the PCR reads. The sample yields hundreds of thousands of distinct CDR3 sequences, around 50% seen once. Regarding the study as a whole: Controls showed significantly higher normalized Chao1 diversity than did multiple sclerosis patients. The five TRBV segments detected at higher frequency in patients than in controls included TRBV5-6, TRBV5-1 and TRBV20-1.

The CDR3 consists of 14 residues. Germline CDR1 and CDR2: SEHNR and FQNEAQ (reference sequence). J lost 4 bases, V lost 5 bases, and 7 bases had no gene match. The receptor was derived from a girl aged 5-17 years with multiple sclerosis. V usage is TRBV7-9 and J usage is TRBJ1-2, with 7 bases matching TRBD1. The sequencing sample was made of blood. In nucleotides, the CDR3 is TGTGCCAGCAGCCCCAGGGGGTTCGGCTATGGCTACACCTTC. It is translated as CASSPRGFGYGYTF.